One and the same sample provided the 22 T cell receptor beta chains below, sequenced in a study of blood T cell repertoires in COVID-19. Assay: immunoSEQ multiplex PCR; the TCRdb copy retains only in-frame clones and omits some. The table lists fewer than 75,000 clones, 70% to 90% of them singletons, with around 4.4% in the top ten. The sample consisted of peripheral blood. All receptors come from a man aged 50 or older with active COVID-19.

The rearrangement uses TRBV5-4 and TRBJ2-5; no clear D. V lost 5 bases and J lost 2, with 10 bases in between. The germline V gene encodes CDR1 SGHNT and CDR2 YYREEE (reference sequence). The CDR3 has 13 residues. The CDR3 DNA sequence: TGTGCCAGCAGACCCCCAGGTCAAGAGACCCAGTACTTC. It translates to CASRPPGQETQYF. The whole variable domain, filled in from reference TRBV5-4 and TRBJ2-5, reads ETGVTQSPTHLIKTRGQQVTLRCSSQSGHNTVSWYQQALGQGPQFIFQYYREEENGRGNFPPRFSGLQFPNYSSELNVNALELDDSALYLCASRPPGQETQYFGPGTRLLVL.

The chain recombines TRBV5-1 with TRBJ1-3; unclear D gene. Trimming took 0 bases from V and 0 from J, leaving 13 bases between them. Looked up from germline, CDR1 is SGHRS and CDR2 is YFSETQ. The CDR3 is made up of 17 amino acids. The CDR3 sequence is CASSLGPPEDSGNTIYF. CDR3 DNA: TGCGCCAGCAGCTTGGGACCGCCTGAGGACTCTGGAAACACCATATATTTT.

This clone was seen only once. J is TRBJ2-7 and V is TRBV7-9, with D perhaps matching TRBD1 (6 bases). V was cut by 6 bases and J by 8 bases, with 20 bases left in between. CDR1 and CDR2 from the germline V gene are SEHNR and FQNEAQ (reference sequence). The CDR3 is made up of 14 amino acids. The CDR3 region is CASSYNRDDKQQYF. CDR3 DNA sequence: TGTGCCAGCAGTTATAACAGGGACGACAAACAGCAGTACTTC.

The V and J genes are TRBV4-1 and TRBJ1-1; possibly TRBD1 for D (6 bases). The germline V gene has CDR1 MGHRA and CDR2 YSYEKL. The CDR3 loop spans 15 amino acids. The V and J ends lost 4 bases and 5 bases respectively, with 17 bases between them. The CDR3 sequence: CASSRTAQVRTEAFF. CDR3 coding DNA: TGCGCCAGCAGCCGGACAGCCCAAGTAAGGACTGAAGCTTTCTTT.

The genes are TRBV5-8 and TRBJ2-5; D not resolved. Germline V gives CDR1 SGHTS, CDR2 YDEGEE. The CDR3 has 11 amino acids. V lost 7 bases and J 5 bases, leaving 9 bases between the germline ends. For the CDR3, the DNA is TGTGCCAGCCAGCTCAGGGAGACCCAGTACTTC. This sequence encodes CASQLRETQYF.

In DNA, the CDR3 is TGTGCCAGCTCTGAGGGACAGCTTGAAGCTTTCTTT. This gives the protein CASSEGQLEAFF. This chain joins TRBV18 and TRBJ1-1; 7 positions match TRBD1. The germline V gene has CDR1 KGHSH and CDR2 LQKENI. The V segment lost 6 bases and the J segment 7 bases; nucleotides outside the gene matches: 5. The CDR3 runs 12 residues.

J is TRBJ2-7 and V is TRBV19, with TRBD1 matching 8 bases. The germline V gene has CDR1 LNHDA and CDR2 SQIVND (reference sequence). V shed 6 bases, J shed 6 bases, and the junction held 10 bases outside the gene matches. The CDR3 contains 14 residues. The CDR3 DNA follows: TGTGCCAGTAGATCTCAGGGGGCCCATCTCGAGCAGTACTTC. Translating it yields CASRSQGAHLEQYF. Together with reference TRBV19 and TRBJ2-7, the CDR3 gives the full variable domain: DGGITQSPKYLFRKEGQNVTLSCEQNLNHDAMYWYRQDPGQGLRLIYYSQIVNDFQKGDIAEGYSVSREKKESFPLTVTSAQKNPTAFYLCASRSQGAHLEQYFGPGTRLTVT.

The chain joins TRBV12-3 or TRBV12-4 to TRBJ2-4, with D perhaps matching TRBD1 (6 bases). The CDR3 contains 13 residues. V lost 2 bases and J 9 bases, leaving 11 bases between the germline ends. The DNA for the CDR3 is TGTGCCAGCAGTTTATGGCAGGGGAGCATTCAGTACTTC. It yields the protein CASSLWQGSIQYF.

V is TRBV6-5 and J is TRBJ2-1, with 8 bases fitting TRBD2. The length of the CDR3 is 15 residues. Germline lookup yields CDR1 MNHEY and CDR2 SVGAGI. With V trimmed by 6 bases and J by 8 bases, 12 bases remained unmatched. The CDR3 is CASSLPGLDKDEQFF. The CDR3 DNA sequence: TGTGCCAGCAGCCTACCGGGACTAGATAAAGATGAGCAGTTCTTC.

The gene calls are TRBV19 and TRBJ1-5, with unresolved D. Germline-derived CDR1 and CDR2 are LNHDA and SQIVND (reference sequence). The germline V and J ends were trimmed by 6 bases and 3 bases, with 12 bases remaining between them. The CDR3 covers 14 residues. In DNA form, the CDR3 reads TGTGCCAGTAGAGAAAGAGGGCTCAATCAGCCCCAGCATTTT. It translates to CASRERGLNQPQHF.

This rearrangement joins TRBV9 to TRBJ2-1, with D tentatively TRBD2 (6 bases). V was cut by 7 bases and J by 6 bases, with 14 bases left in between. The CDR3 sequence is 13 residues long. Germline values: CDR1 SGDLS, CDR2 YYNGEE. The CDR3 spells CASGTAGPNEQFF. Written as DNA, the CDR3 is TGTGCCAGCGGTACAGCGGGTCCCAATGAGCAGTTCTTC.

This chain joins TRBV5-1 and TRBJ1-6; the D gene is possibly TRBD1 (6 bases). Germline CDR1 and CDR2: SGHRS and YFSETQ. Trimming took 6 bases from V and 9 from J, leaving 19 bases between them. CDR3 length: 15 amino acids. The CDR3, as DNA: TGCGCCAGCACATCCACTACAGGGTTGAGTTCACCCCTCCACTTT. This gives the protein CASTSTTGLSSPLHF.

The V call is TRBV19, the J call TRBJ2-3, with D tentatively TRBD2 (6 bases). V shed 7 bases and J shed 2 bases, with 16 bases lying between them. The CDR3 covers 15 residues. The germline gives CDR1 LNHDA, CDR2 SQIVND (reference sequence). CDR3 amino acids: CASTVAGNPTDTQYF. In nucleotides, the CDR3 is TGTGCCAGTACTGTGGCGGGGAACCCCACAGATACGCAGTATTTT.

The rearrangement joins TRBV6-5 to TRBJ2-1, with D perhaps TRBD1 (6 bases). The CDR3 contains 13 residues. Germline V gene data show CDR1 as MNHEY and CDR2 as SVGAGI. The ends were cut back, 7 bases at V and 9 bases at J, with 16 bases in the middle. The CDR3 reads CASTKTGFVEQFF. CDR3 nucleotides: TGTGCCAGCACCAAGACAGGATTTGTTGAGCAGTTCTTC.

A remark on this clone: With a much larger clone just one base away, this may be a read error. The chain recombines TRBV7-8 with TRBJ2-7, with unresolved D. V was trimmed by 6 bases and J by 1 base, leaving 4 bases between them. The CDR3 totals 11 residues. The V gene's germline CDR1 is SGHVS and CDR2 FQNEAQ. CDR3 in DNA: TGTGCCAGCAGGGAGTCCTACGAGCAGTACTTC. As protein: CASRESYEQYF.

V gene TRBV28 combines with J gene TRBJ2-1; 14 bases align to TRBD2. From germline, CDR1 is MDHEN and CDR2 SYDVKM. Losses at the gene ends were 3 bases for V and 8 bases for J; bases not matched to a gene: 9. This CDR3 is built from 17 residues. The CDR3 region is CASSLSGTSGSRDEQFF. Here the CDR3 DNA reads TGTGCCAGCAGTTTGTCTGGGACTAGCGGGAGTCGCGATGAGCAGTTCTTC.

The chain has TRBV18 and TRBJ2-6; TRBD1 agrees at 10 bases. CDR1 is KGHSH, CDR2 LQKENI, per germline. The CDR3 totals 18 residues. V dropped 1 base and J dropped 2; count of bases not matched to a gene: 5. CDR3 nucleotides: TGTGCCAGCTCACCACGGGACAGGGGAATAACTGGGGCCAACGTCCTGACTTTC. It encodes CASSPRDRGITGANVLTF.

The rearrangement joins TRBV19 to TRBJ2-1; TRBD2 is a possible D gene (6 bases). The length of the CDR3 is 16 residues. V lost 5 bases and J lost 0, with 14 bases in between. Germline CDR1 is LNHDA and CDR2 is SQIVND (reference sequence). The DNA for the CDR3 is TGTGCCAGTAGTCCCTTTCGGGGGAGCTCCTACAATGAGCAGTTCTTC. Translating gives CASSPFRGSSYNEQFF.

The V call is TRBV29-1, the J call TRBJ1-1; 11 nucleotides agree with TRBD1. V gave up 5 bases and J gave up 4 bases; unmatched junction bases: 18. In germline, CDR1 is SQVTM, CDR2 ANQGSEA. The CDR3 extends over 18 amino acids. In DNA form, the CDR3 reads TGCAGCGTTCCGAAGGCCGGACAGGGGGCGCTTATGGGCACTGAAGCTTTCTTT. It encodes CSVPKAGQGALMGTEAFF.

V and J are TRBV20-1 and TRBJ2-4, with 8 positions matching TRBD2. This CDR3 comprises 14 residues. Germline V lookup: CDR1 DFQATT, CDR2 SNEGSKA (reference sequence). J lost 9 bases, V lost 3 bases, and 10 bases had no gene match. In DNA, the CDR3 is TGCAGTGCTAGTAAGGCAGCGGGAGATGTCATTCAGTACTTC. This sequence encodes CSASKAAGDVIQYF.

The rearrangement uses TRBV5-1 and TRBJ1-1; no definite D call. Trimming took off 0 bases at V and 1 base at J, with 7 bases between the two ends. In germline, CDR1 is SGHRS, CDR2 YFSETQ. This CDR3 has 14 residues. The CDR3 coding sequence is TGCGCCAGCAGCTTGGAGAGGCCGAACACTGAAGCTTTCTTT. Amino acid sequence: CASSLERPNTEAFF.

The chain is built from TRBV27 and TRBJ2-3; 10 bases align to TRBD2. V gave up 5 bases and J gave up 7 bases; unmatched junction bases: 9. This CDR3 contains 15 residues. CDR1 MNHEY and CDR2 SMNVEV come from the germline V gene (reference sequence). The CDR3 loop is CASSPGTSAGNTQYF. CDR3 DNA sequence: TGTGCCAGCAGTCCTGGGACTAGCGCGGGGAATACGCAGTATTTT.